Shown below are 20 T cell receptor beta chains from a single sample sequenced in a study of identical twins. TCRdb itself ran the 5' RACE reads through MiXCR, one entry per CDR3 protein. The table includes about 530,000 distinct CDR3 sequences, roughly 15% detected once. These data are also associated with another study on yellow fever vaccine responses in identical twins.

The specimen sequenced was CD4+ T cells sorted from blood. The source is a woman aged 18-29 years in good health.

This clonotype was found a few times. This chain connects TRBV3-1 to TRBJ2-2; 7 bases fit TRBD2. J was trimmed by 7 bases and V by 6 bases; bases with no gene match: 14. Germline V CDR1 and CDR2: LGHDT, YNNKEL (reference sequence). The CDR3 loop spans 16 amino acids. The DNA of the CDR3 is TGTGCCAGCAGTCCAGCGGGAATGGTATTCGGCGGGGAGCTGTTTTTT. Translating gives CASSPAGMVFGGELFF.

The chain carries TRBV20-1 and TRBJ2-3; 11 bases are a match to TRBD2. CDR1 and CDR2 (germline): DFQATT, SNEGSKA (reference sequence). V lost 3 bases and J lost 4; bases outside the gene matches: 3. CDR3 length equals 14 residues. CDR3 amino acids: CSASGTSGPDTQYF. The CDR3 coding sequence is TGCAGTGCTAGTGGGACTAGCGGTCCAGATACGCAGTATTTT.

About this clonotype itself: A clone one base away is much larger, so this may be a read error. The chain has TRBV20-1 and TRBJ2-1; TRBD2 matches 11 bases. Trimming took 7 bases from V and 6 from J; bases not matched to a gene: 2. Looked up from germline, CDR1 is DFQATT and CDR2 is SNEGSKA (reference sequence). CDR3 length: 12 residues. The CDR3 reads CSVTSGSNEQFF. The CDR3 nucleotides read TGCAGTGTAACTAGCGGGAGCAATGAGCAGTTCTTC.

This clonotype was detected many times. The V gene is TRBV11-2, the J gene TRBJ2-3, with D possibly matching TRBD2 (6 bases). Trimming left V 0 bases short and J 4 bases short, with 14 bases between. Looked up from germline, CDR1 is SGHAT and CDR2 is FQNNGV. This CDR3 comprises 16 residues. For the CDR3, the DNA is TGTGCCAGCAGCTTAGATTGGGCAGGGAGGCCAGATACGCAGTATTTT. Translation gives CASSLDWAGRPDTQYF.

The chain joins TRBV5-6 to TRBJ2-2; no clear D gene. The CDR3 totals 17 residues. CDR1 and CDR2 (germline): SGHDT, YYEEEE. The V gene lost 0 bases and the J gene lost 4 bases, with 16 bases spanning the gap. The chain's CDR3 is CASSLVSTAGSTGELFF. CDR3 nucleotide sequence: TGTGCCAGCAGCTTGGTTTCAACGGCAGGCTCCACCGGGGAGCTGTTTTTT.

This clonotype turned up a few times. CDR3 sequence: CASSGGGKKDNNQPQHF. CDR3 DNA sequence: TGTGCCAGCAGCGGGGGAGGGAAGAAGGATAACAATCAGCCCCAGCATTTT. V is TRBV2 and J is TRBJ1-5; tentatively, D is TRBD1 (5 bases). The CDR3 extends over 17 amino acids. Per the germline V gene, CDR1 is SNHLY and CDR2 is FYNNEI. The V end lost 6 bases, the J end lost 3 bases, and 21 bases lay between the germline ends.

The chain carries TRBV2 and TRBJ1-2; the D is unclear. Trimming took 6 bases from V and 5 from J, leaving 10 bases between them. The germline V gene encodes CDR1 SNHLY and CDR2 FYNNEI. CDR3 length: 12 amino acids. As DNA, the CDR3 is TGTGCCAGCAGGCAGACGATATATGGCTACACCTTC. Translated: CASRQTIYGYTF. Looking up the rest from reference TRBV2 and TRBJ1-2 gives the full variable domain: EPEVTQTPSHQVTQMGQEVILRCVPISNHLYFYWYRQILGQKVEFLVSFYNNEISEKSEIFDDQFSVERPDGSNFTLKIRSTKLEDSAMYFCASRQTIYGYTFGSGTRLTVV.

V usage is TRBV11-2 and J usage is TRBJ1-5; D gene uncertain. The CDR3 spans 13 residues. Germline V gene data show CDR1 as SGHAT and CDR2 as FQNNGV. Between the trimmed V and J ends, which lost 5 bases and 4 bases, there was a span of 9 bases. CDR3 protein: CASSVDGNQPQHF. CDR3 DNA sequence: TGTGCCAGCAGCGTCGACGGTAATCAGCCCCAGCATTTT.

The chain joins TRBV2 to TRBJ2-1; TRBD2 aligns across 12 bases. The CDR3 extends over 14 amino acids. V shed 6 bases, J shed 8 bases, and the junction held 5 bases outside the gene matches. CDR1 SNHLY and CDR2 FYNNEI come from the germline V gene. CDR3 sequence (DNA): TGTGCCAGCAGGACTAGCGGGAGCAAGGATGAGCAGTTCTTC. Translation: CASRTSGSKDEQFF.

This clonotype was counted only a few times. The chain uses TRBV6-1 and TRBJ2-3; TRBD1 is a possible D gene (7 bases). V lost 4 bases to trimming and J lost 0 bases, with 17 bases between them. CDR1 and CDR2 from the germline V gene are MNHNS and SASEGT. CDR3 length: 17 residues. In DNA form, the CDR3 reads TGTGCCAGCAGTGTAGCAGGGGGGTTATCCAGCACAGATACGCAGTATTTT. Its protein product is CASSVAGGLSSTDTQYF.

This clonotype occurred a few times. The chain carries TRBV7-9 and TRBJ2-6; D is ambiguous. Trimming removed 5 bases at V and 4 bases at J, with 9 bases between. From germline, CDR1 is SEHNR and CDR2 FQNEAQ (reference sequence). The CDR3 has 14 amino acids. Here the CDR3 reads CASSQPQGANVLTF. For the CDR3, the DNA is TGTGCCAGCAGCCAACCTCAGGGGGCCAACGTCCTGACTTTC.

The J gene is TRBJ1-4, the V gene TRBV3-1; D gene ambiguous. CDR3 length: 15 amino acids. Germline V gene data show CDR1 as LGHDT and CDR2 as YNNKEL (reference sequence). Trimming took off 0 bases at V and 4 bases at J, with 9 bases between the two ends. The CDR3 protein is CASSQDIGVNEKLFF. CDR3 coding DNA: TGTGCCAGCAGCCAAGATATTGGAGTTAATGAAAAACTGTTTTTT.

This sequence joins TRBV12-5 and TRBJ1-5; D not certain. Trimming took off 3 bases at V and 7 bases at J, with 10 bases between the two ends. This CDR3 comprises 13 residues. Per germline, CDR1 LGHNT and CDR2 FRNRAP. The CDR3 is CASGFGRSQPQHF. In DNA, the CDR3 is TGTGCTAGTGGTTTCGGTCGGAGCCAGCCCCAGCATTTT.

This clonotype was seen more than once but under ten times. V and J are TRBV10-1 and TRBJ2-1; D is ambiguous. V lost 6 bases to trimming and J lost 6 bases, with 15 bases between them. The CDR3 length is 14 residues. Germline V CDR1 and CDR2: WNHNN, SYGVQD (reference sequence). CDR3 DNA: TGCGCCAGCAGCAGTGGGTCCGTAGGCAATGAGCAGTTCTTC. Residues: CASSSGSVGNEQFF.

The V and J genes are TRBV9 and TRBJ2-6; D perhaps matches TRBD1 (5 bases). The CDR3 covers 15 residues. Germline CDR1 and CDR2: SGDLS and YYNGEE. V lost 2 bases and J 4 bases, leaving 10 bases between the germline ends. CDR3 in DNA: TGTGCCAGCAGCGTTAGGGGCGGCGGGGCCAACGTCCTGACTTTC. Protein sequence: CASSVRGGGANVLTF.

CDR3 in DNA: TGTGCAACCTCTGCCGGGATCGGGGAGACCCAGTACTTC. This translates into CATSAGIGETQYF. V gene TRBV18 combines with J gene TRBJ2-5, with D possibly being TRBD2 (5 bases). Germline V gene sequence: CDR1 KGHSH, CDR2 LQKENI. This CDR3 spans 13 amino acids.

The V gene is TRBV24-1, the J gene TRBJ2-6, with D possibly TRBD2 on 5 matching bases. V was trimmed by 4 bases and J by 3 bases, leaving 9 bases between them. CDR3 length equals 15 residues. CDR1 KGHDR and CDR2 SFDVKD come from the germline V gene. CDR3 nucleotide sequence: TGTGCCACCAGTGACGAGGGTGGTGGGGCCAACGTCCTGACTTTC. The encoded protein is CATSDEGGGANVLTF.

The J gene is TRBJ2-1, the V gene TRBV2; 11 bases map to TRBD2. The germline CDR1 and CDR2 sequences are SNHLY and FYNNEI. CDR3 length equals 15 residues. J lost 9 bases, V lost 3 bases, and 7 bases had no gene match. The CDR3 DNA is TGTGCCAGCAGTGAGGTACTAGCGGGAGTGGGTGAGCAGTTCTTC. It codes for CASSEVLAGVGEQFF.

The rearrangement links TRBV3-1 to TRBJ2-4; 9 nucleotides line up with TRBD2. V dropped 10 bases and J dropped 3; count of bases not matched to a gene: 22. This CDR3 has 19 amino acids. CDR1 is LGHDT, CDR2 YNNKEL, per germline (reference sequence). The CDR3 sequence: CAISFPTSGNPGYKNIQYF. The CDR3, as DNA: TGTGCCATCAGTTTTCCGACTAGCGGTAATCCGGGGTACAAAAACATTCAGTACTTC. The full variable domain, completed using reference TRBV3-1 and TRBJ2-4, is DTAVSQTPKYLVTQMGNDKSIKCEQNLGHDTMYWYKQDSKKFLKIMFSYNNKELIINETVPNRFSPKSPDKAHLNLHINSLELGDSAVYFCAISFPTSGNPGYKNIQYFGAGTRLSVL.

This clonotype was detected many times. The rearrangement links TRBV12-3 or TRBV12-4 to TRBJ1-2, with unresolved D. Trimming took off 3 bases at V and 1 base at J, with 9 bases between the two ends. This CDR3 has 14 amino acids. The CDR3 loop is CASSFGQFNYGYTF. The CDR3 nucleotides are TGTGCCAGCAGTTTCGGGCAGTTTAACTATGGCTACACCTTC.